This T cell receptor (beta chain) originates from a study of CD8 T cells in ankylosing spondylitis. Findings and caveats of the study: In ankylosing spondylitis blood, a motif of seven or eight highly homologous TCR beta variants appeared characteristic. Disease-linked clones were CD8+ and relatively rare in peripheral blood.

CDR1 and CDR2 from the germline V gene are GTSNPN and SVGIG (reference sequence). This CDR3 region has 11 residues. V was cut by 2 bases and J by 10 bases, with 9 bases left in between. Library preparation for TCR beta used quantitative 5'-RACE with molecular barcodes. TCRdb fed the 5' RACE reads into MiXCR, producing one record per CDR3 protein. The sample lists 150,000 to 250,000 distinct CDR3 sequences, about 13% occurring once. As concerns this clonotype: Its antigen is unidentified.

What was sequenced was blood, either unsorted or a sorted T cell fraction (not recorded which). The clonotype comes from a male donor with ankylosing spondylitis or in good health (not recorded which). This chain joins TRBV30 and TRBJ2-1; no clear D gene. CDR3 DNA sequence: TGTGCCTGGAGTCCCCAACAGGAGCAGTTCTTC. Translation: CAWSPQQEQFF.